This T cell receptor beta chain emerged from a study of cytomegalovirus exposure and HLA in healthy donors. Study results and limitations: For TCR beta chains, V- and J-gene trimming was later linked to a missense DCLRE1C variant.

This CDR3 is 16 amino acids long. Germline loops: CDR1 SGHNT, CDR2 YENEEA. Trimming pared 1 base from V and 4 bases from J, leaving 17 bases between. The donors comprised healthy bone marrow donors. The PCR employed 60 Vbeta primers together with 13 Jbeta primers. The table came from immunoSEQ multiplex PCR; TCRdb's copy has only in-frame clones and leaves some out. Of about 130,000 clones in the sample, roughly 70% were seen once. Only one count was recorded for this clone. Its antigen remains unknown. Sequencing was performed on PBMCs. The chain is built from TRBV11-3 and TRBJ2-7; D remains unclear. The source of this sequence is a man under 40 in good health and CMV-seronegative. In DNA, the CDR3 is TGTGCCAGCAGCTTAGTAGGAGTTGAGAGCTATTACGAGCAGTACTTC. Translation gives CASSLVGVESYYEQYF.